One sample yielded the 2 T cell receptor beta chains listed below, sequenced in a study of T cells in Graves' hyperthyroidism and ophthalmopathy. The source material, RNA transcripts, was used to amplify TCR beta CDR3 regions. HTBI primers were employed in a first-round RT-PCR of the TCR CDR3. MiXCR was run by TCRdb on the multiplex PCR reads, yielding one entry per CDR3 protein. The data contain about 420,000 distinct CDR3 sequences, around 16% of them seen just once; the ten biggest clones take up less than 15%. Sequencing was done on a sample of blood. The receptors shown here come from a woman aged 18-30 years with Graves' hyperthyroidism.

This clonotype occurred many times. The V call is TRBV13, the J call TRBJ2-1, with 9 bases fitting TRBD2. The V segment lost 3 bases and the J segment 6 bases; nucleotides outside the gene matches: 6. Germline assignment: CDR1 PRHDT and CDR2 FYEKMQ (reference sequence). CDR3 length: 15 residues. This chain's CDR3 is CASSFGGGDLNEQFF. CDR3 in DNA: TGTGCCAGCAGCTTCGGCGGGGGGGACCTCAATGAGCAGTTCTTC.

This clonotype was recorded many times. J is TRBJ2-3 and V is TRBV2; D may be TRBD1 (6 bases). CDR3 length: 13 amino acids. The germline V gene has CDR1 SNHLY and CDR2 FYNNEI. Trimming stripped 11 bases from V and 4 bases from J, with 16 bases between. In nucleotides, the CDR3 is TGTGCCTCCAAGCCTCCAGGGGCAGATACGCAGTATTTT. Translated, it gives CASKPPGADTQYF. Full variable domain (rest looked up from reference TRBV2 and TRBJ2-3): EPEVTQTPSHQVTQMGQEVILRCVPISNHLYFYWYRQILGQKVEFLVSFYNNEISEKSEIFDDQFSVERPDGSNFTLKIRSTKLEDSAMYFCASKPPGADTQYFGPGTRLTVL.